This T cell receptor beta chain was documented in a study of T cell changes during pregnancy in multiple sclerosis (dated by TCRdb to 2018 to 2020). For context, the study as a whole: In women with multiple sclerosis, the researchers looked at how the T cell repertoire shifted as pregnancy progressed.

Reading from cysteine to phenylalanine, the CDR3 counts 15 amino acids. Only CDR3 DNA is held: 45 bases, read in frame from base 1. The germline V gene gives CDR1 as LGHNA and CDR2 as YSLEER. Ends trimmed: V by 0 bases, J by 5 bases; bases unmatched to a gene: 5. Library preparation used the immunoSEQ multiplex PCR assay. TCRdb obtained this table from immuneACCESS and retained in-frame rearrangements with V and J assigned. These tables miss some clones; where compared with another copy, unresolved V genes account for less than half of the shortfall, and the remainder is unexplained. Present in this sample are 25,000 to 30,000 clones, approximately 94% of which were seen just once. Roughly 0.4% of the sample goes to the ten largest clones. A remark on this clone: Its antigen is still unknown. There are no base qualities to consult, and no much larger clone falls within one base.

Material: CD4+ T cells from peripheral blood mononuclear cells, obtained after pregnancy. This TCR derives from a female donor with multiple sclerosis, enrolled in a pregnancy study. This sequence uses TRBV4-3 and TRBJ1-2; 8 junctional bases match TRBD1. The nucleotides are TGCGCCAGCAGCCAAGACCACAGGGGGAGTTATGGCTACACCTTC. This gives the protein CASSQDHRGSYGYTF.